A selection of T cell receptor beta chains follows, all from one sample in a study of T cell responses to AZD1222 COVID-19 vaccine. Method: immunoSEQ multiplex PCR; TCRdb's copy keeps in-frame clones and lacks some. The sample records some 120,000 clones, over 85% being singletons. The sample was peripheral blood, taken on day 0 of AZD1222 vaccination. The receptors come from an adult in good health. Each CDR3 is given with its conserved first and last residue. The D gene is left open where the match is weak. Expanded clones are given a class, and other clones once, few, many or no size at all.

length	V	size	D	J	CDR3	DNA
16	TRBV30	.	.	TRBJ2-3	CAWSPRGRGPSDTQYF	TGTGCCTGGAGTCCCCGTGGGCGGGGGCCGTCAGATACGCAGTATTTT
15	TRBV9	.	TRBD1	TRBJ1-3	CASSGGQGGGNTIYF	TGTGCCAGCAGCGGGGGACAGGGAGGAGGAAACACCATATATTTT
13	TRBV18	.	.	TRBJ2-7	CASSSSGVSEQYF	TGTGCCAGCTCGTCCTCAGGGGTAAGCGAGCAGTACTTC
16	TRBV11-3	.	TRBD1	TRBJ1-5	CASSSIWTGHNQPQHF	TGTGCCAGCAGCTCTATCTGGACAGGCCACAATCAGCCCCAGCATTTT
14	TRBV7-9	.	TRBD1	TRBJ2-5	CASSLGQGQETQYF	TGTGCCAGCAGTCTTGGACAGGGCCAAGAGACCCAGTACTTC
14	TRBV28	once	TRBD1	TRBJ2-1	CASGPGQSYNEQFF	TGTGCCAGCGGACCGGGACAGAGTTACAATGAGCAGTTCTTC
17	TRBV7-8	.	TRBD1	TRBJ1-1	CASSFGQGLGANTEAFF	TGTGCCAGCAGCTTTGGACAGGGACTCGGGGCGAACACTGAAGCTTTCTTT
13	TRBV5-8	.	.	TRBJ2-3	CASSLAGTDTQYF	TGTGCCAGCAGCTTGGCGGGCACAGATACGCAGTATTTT
15	TRBV11-2	.	TRBD2	TRBJ2-1	CASSTAGVSYNEQFF	TGTGCCAGCAGCACAGCGGGGGTCTCCTACAATGAGCAGTTCTTC
16	TRBV2	once	.	TRBJ2-5	CASSEALRVHQETQYF	TGTGCCAGCAGTGAAGCGCTTCGGGTTCACCAAGAGACCCAGTACTTC
16	TRBV7-9	.	.	TRBJ1-1	CASSLDWGFWNTEAFF	TGTGCCAGCAGCTTAGATTGGGGATTTTGGAACACTGAAGCTTTCTTT
16	TRBV6-1	.	.	TRBJ1-6	CASSEANRVYNSPLHF	TGTGCCAGCAGTGAAGCAAACAGGGTCTATAATTCACCCCTCCACTTT
15	TRBV9	.	TRBD2	TRBJ2-1	CASSPGLVVDNEQFF	TGTGCCAGCAGCCCCGGACTAGTTGTCGACAATGAGCAGTTCTTC
14	TRBV11-2	.	TRBD1	TRBJ1-3	CASSLTGAGNTIYF	TGTGCCAGCAGCTTGACAGGGGCTGGAAACACCATATATTTT
13	TRBV13	.	TRBD1	TRBJ2-7	CASSPGTGVVKYF	TGTGCCAGCAGCCCCGGGACAGGAGTAGTCAAGTACTTC
12	TRBV24-1	.	.	TRBJ2-3	CATSGGTDTQYF	TGTGCCACCAGTGGGGGCACAGATACGCAGTATTTT
12	TRBV4-2	.	.	TRBJ2-5	CASSQDRETQYF	TGTGCCAGCAGCCAAGATAGGGAGACCCAGTACTTC
16	TRBV2	.	.	TRBJ1-3	CASSGHPGRRGNTIYF	TGTGCCAGCAGTGGGCACCCGGGACGACGAGGAAACACCATATATTTT